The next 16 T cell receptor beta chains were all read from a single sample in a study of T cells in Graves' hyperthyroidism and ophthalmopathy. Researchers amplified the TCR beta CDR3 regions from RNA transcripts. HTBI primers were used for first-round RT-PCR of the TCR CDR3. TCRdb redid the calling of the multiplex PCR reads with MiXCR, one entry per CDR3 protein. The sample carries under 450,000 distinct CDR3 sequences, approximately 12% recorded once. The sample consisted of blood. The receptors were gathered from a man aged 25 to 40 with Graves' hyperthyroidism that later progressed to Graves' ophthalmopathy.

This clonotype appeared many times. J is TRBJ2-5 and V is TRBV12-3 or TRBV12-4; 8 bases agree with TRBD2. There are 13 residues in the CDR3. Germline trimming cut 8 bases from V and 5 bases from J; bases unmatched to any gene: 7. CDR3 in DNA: TGTGCCAGCCTCGCGGGGGGCGGGGAGACCCAGTACTTC. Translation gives CASLAGGGETQYF.

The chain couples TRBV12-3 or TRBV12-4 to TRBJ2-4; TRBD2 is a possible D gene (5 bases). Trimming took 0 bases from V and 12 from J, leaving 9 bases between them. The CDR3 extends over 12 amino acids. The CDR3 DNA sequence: TGTGCCAGCAGTTTAGCGGACTTGCATCAGTACTTC. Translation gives CASSLADLHQYF.

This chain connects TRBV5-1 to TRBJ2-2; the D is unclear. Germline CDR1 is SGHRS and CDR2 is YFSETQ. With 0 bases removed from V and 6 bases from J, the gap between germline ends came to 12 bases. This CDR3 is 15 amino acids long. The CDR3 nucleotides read TGCGCCAGCAGCTTGGAGTCAGTTTTCCCCGGGGAGCTGTTTTTT. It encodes CASSLESVFPGELFF.

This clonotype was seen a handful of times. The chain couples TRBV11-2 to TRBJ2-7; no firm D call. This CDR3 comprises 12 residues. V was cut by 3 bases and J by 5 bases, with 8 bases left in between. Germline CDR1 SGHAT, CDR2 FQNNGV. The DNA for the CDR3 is TGTGCCAGCAGCTTCGAGGATAACGAGCAGTACTTC. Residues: CASSFEDNEQYF.

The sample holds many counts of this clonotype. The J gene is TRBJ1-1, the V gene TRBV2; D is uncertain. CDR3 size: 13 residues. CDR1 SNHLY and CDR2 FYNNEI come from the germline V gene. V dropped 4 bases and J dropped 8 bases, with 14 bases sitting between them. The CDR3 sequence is CASSVGGAYEAFF. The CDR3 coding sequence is TGTGCCAGCAGTGTCGGAGGCGCGTACGAAGCTTTCTTT.

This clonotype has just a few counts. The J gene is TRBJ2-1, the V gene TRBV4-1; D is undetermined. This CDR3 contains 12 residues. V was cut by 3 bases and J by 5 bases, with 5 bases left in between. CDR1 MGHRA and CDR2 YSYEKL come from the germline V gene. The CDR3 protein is CASSHSHNEQFF. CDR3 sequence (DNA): TGCGCCAGCAGCCACAGTCACAATGAGCAGTTCTTC.

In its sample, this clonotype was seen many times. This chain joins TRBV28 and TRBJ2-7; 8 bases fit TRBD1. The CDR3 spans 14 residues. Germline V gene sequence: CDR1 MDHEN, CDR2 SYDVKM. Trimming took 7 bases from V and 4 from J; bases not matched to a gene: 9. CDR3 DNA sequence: TGTGCCAGCACTCAGATTTACAGGGGGTACGAGCAGTACTTC. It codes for CASTQIYRGYEQYF.

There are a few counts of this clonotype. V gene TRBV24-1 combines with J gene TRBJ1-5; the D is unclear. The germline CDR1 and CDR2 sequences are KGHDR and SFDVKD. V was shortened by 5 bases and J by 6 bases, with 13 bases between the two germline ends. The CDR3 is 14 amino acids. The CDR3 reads CATSVAGVSQPQHF. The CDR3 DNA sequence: TGTGCCACCAGTGTGGCCGGGGTTAGTCAGCCCCAGCATTTT.

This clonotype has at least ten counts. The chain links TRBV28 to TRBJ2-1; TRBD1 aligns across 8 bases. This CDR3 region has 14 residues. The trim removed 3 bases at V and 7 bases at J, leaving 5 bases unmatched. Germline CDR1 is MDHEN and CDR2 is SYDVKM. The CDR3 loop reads CASSLSQGANEQFF. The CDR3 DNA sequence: TGTGCCAGCAGTTTGTCCCAGGGGGCGAATGAGCAGTTCTTC. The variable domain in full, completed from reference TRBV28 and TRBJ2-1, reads DVKVTQSSRYLVKRTGEKVFLECVQDMDHENMFWYRQDPGLGLRLIYFSYDVKMKEKGDIPEGYSVSREKKERFSLILESASTNQTSMYLCASSLSQGANEQFFGPGTRLTVL.

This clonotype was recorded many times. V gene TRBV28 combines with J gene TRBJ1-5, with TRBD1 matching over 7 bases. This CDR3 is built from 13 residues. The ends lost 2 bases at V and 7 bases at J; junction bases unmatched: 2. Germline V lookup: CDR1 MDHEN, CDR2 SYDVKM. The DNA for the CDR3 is TGTGCCAGCAGTTTAGCAGGGGGGCAGCCCCAGCATTTT. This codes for CASSLAGGQPQHF.

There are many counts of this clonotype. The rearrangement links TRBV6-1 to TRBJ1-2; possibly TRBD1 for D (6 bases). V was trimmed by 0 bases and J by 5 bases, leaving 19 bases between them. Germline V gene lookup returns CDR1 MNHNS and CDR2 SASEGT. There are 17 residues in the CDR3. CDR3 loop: CASSEALMYRVGYGYTF. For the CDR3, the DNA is TGTGCCAGCAGTGAAGCGCTTATGTACAGGGTGGGATATGGCTACACCTTC.

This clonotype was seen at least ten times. The CDR3 is CASSNRGGDQPQHF. CDR3 bases: TGTGCCAGCAGTAACAGGGGAGGGGATCAGCCCCAGCATTTT. The rearrangement joins TRBV12-3 or TRBV12-4 to TRBJ1-5, with 7 bases identical to TRBD1. Trimming removed 5 bases from V and 5 bases from J; junction bases left unmatched: 6. The CDR3 is 14 residues long.

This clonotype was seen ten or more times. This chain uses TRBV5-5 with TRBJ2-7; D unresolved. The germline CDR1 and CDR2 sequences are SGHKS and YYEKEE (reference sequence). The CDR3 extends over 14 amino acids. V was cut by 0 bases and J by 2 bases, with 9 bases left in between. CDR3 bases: TGTGCCAGCAGCTTGGTAGGGTCCCCCTACGAGCAGTACTTC. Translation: CASSLVGSPYEQYF.

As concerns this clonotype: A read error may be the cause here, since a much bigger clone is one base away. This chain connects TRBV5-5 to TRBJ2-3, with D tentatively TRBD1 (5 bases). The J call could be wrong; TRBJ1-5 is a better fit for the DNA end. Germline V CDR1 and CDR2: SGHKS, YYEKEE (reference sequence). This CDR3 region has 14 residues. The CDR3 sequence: CASSLAGYTDTQHF. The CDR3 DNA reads TGTGCCAGCAGCTTGGCAGGGTACACAGATACGCAGCATTTT.

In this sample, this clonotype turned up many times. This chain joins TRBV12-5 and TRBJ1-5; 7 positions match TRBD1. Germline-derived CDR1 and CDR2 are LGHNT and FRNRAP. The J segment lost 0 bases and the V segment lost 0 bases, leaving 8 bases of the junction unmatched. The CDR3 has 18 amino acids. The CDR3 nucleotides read TGTGCTAGTGGTTTGGTACTAGCCAGGGACAGTAGCAATCAGCCCCAGCATTTT. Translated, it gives CASGLVLARDSSNQPQHF. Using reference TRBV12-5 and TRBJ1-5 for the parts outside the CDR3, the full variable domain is DARVTQTPRHKVTEMGQEVTMRCQPILGHNTVFWYRQTMMQGLELLAYFRNRAPLDDSGMPKDRFSAEMPDATLATLKIQPSEPRDSAVYFCASGLVLARDSSNQPQHFGDGTRLSIL.

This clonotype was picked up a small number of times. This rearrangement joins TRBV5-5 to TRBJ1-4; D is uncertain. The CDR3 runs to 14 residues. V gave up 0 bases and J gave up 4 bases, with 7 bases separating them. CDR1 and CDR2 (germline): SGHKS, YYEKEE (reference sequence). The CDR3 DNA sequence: TGTGCCAGCAGCTTGGCGCCAGATAATGAAAAACTGTTTTTT. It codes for CASSLAPDNEKLFF.